This TCR beta chain appears in the sequencing data of a study of T cell responses to AZD1222 COVID-19 vaccine. As for this clone: What it binds is not known.

Germline loops: CDR1 MGHRA, CDR2 YSYEKL. The CDR3 is made up of 19 amino acids. V gave up 3 bases and J gave up 8 bases, with 28 bases separating them. TCRdb keeps only in-frame clones here, not all; method: immunoSEQ multiplex PCR. Altogether more than 150,000 clones are present, about nine tenths being singletons, with the ten largest covering under 8%. General study points: Unmutated regions of variants are reportedly targeted by nearly half of spike-specific TCRs. No day 14 peak samples; only post-peak repertoires were characterized. Baseline seropositives among AZD1222 recipients totaled only 5 or 6. Clonal diversity was possibly underestimated, and white British individuals and females predominated among donors.

V is TRBV4-1 and J is TRBJ1-4; maybe TRBD1 (5 bases). This clonotype was obtained from an adult in good health. The starting material was peripheral blood, obtained on day 0 of AZD1222 vaccination. This chain's CDR3 is CASSHPPMTRTKAREKLFF. CDR3 DNA sequence: TGCGCCAGCAGCCACCCCCCGATGACCCGGACAAAGGCCAGGGAAAAACTGTTTTTT.